Each of the 25 T cell receptor beta chains below was sequenced from the same sample in a study of T-cell reconstitution after alpha-beta-depleted transplantation in children. Unique molecular identifiers were incorporated when the TCRbeta library was constructed. TCRdb passed the PCR reads through MiXCR, listing each CDR3 protein once. The table includes some 640,000 distinct CDR3 sequences, roughly 15% detected once. The starting material was PBMCs from the stem cell graft donor, obtained from the stem cell graft. All receptors come from a human donor who donated a stem cell graft to a child with acute myeloid leukemia.

This clonotype occurred many times. V gene TRBV29-1 combines with J gene TRBJ1-4; D might be TRBD1 (5 bases). This CDR3 has 14 residues. Trimming shortened V by 2 bases and J by 3 bases, and 10 bases separated the two germline ends. CDR1 and CDR2 from the germline V gene are SQVTM and ANQGSEA. The CDR3 region has the DNA TGCAGCGTTGAAATAGGGGTACCTAATGAAAAACTGTTTTTT. Amino acid sequence: CSVEIGVPNEKLFF.

Notes on this clonotype: A junction end diverges from the germline sequence, so it may reflect a read error. The chain is built from TRBV7-9 and TRBJ2-2, with D perhaps matching TRBD2 (5 bases). This CDR3 contains 13 residues. Germline CDR1 SEHNR, CDR2 FQNEAQ (reference sequence). CDR3 sequence: CASSSLYAGEPFF. CDR3 DNA: TGTGCCAGCAGCTCGCTTTACGCCGGGGAGCCGTTTTTT.

The V call is TRBV7-2, the J call TRBJ1-1; 7 bases are a match to TRBD1. Germline trimming cut 0 bases from V and 11 bases from J; bases unmatched to any gene: 6. In germline, CDR1 is SGHTA, CDR2 FQGNSA. The length of the CDR3 is 13 residues. CDR3 nucleotides: TGTGCCAGCAGCTTAGCGGAGGGGGCGAAGGCTTTCTTT. Protein: CASSLAEGAKAFF.

This clonotype has at least ten counts. The chain links TRBV20-1 to TRBJ1-1; D is unresolved. Germline CDR1 reads DFQATT; CDR2 reads SNEGSKA (reference sequence). The CDR3 is 13 residues long. V lost 3 bases, J lost 0 bases, and 8 bases lay in between. CDR3 DNA sequence: TGCAGTGCTAGGGGCAGCATGAACACTGAAGCTTTCTTT. Amino acid sequence: CSARGSMNTEAFF.

The V gene is TRBV7-2, the J gene TRBJ1-2; D might be TRBD1 (6 bases). Germline CDR1 SGHTA, CDR2 FQGNSA. This CDR3 contains 15 residues. V was shortened by 1 base and J by 4 bases, with 13 bases between the two germline ends. DNA for the CDR3: TGTGCCAGCAGCTTAGGGACTCAGGGGAGCTATGGCTACACCTTC. Amino acid sequence: CASSLGTQGSYGYTF. The whole variable domain, remainder taken from reference TRBV7-2 and TRBJ1-2, is GAGVSQSPSNKVTEKGKDVELRCDPISGHTALYWYRQSLGQGLEFLIYFQGNSAPDKSGLPSDRFSAERTGGSVSTLTIQRTQQEDSAVYLCASSLGTQGSYGYTFGSGTRLTVV.

The chain is built from TRBV29-1 and TRBJ1-1; 7 nucleotides agree with TRBD1. CDR1 SQVTM and CDR2 ANQGSEA come from the germline V gene. V trimming: 7 bases; J trimming: 2 bases; junction bases outside the gene matches: 10. The CDR3 is 14 amino acids. The chain's CDR3 is CSASLTGKNTEAFF. The CDR3 DNA is TGCAGCGCGTCTTTGACAGGGAAAAACACTGAAGCTTTCTTT.

The sample holds a few counts of this clonotype. The chain links TRBV12-3 or TRBV12-4 to TRBJ1-2; no firm D call. The V end lost 6 bases, the J end lost 8 bases, and 19 bases lay between the germline ends. This CDR3 contains 14 residues. CDR3 region: CASSFDQVGYGYTF. The CDR3 region has the DNA TGTGCCAGCAGCTTCGACCAGGTCGGATACGGCTACACCTTC.

This clonotype showed up just a few times. The chain is built from TRBV10-3 and TRBJ2-5; 11 bases are shared with TRBD1. The length of the CDR3 is 14 residues. Germline-derived CDR1 and CDR2 are ENHRY and SYGVKD. The trim removed 10 bases at V and 5 bases at J, leaving 9 bases unmatched. The DNA for the CDR3 is TGTGCCACCGCCTCCCGGGACAGGGGGGAGACCCAGTACTTC. The encoded protein is CATASRDRGETQYF.

This clonotype was counted ten times or more. The CDR3 DNA reads TGCAGTGCTGCGAAGAAGAGGGAAAGAACTGAAGCTTTCTTT. As protein: CSAAKKRERTEAFF. This rearrangement joins TRBV20-1 to TRBJ1-1; D is uncertain. The CDR3 extends over 14 amino acids. V was trimmed by 5 bases and J by 5 bases, leaving 18 bases between them. CDR1 and CDR2 from the germline V gene are DFQATT and SNEGSKA (reference sequence).

This clonotype has a handful of counts. V is TRBV24-1 and J is TRBJ2-1; D unresolved. Per germline, CDR1 KGHDR and CDR2 SFDVKD. This CDR3 region has 12 residues. Trimming took off 5 bases at V and 6 bases at J, with 7 bases between the two ends. The CDR3 sequence is CATSALGNEQFF. The CDR3 DNA sequence: TGTGCCACCAGTGCCCTCGGCAATGAGCAGTTCTTC.

There are many counts of this clonotype. The chain employs TRBV12-5 and TRBJ2-1; D gene unclear. The germline V gene has CDR1 LGHNT and CDR2 FRNRAP. This CDR3 spans 15 amino acids. Trimming removed 1 base from V and 7 bases from J, with 14 bases in between. The CDR3 region is CASGLGLPPPNEQFF. CDR3 DNA: TGTGCTAGTGGTTTGGGCTTACCCCCCCCAAATGAGCAGTTCTTC.

This rearrangement joins TRBV4-3 to TRBJ2-1; D is perhaps TRBD1 (6 bases). Germline V CDR1 and CDR2: LGHNA, YSLEER. The V end lost 1 base, the J end lost 5 bases, and 6 bases lay between the germline ends. The CDR3 consists of 13 residues. CDR3 nucleotide sequence: TGCGCCAGCAGCCAAGGGGGGCACAATGAGCAGTTCTTC. Residues: CASSQGGHNEQFF.

CDR3 protein: CASSGRHGYTF. CDR3 coding DNA: TGTGCCAGCAGTGGGAGGCATGGCTACACCTTC. This rearrangement joins TRBV25-1 to TRBJ1-2; D remains ambiguous. The CDR3 is made up of 11 amino acids. Per germline, CDR1 MGHDK and CDR2 SYGVNS. Deletions cut 4 bases from V and 6 bases from J, with 6 bases between.

As DNA, the CDR3 is TGTGCCACCAGCAGAGGAAGTAGAGCGGAACAGCCCCGGGAGACCCAGTACTTC. Translating it yields CATSRGSRAEQPRETQYF. The rearrangement joins TRBV15 to TRBJ2-5; D possibly corresponds to TRBD2 (5 bases). CDR1 is LNHNV and CDR2 is YYDKDF in the germline V gene (reference sequence). The V end lost 1 base, the J end lost 5 bases, and 23 bases lay between the germline ends. This CDR3 contains 18 residues.

This clonotype was detected a few times. The chain uses TRBV20-1 and TRBJ2-7, with D hard to call. The CDR3 consists of 13 residues. Trimming pared 6 bases from V and 0 bases from J, leaving 12 bases between. Germline V gene lookup returns CDR1 DFQATT and CDR2 SNEGSKA (reference sequence). The CDR3 DNA reads TGCAGTGCCCGGCGGCGCAGCTCCTACGAGCAGTACGTC. This sequence encodes CSARRRSSYEQYV.

This clonotype was seen a handful of times. The rearrangement uses TRBV20-1 and TRBJ2-1; D is unresolved. V gave up 6 bases and J gave up 5 bases, with 14 bases separating them. Germline V gene sequence: CDR1 DFQATT, CDR2 SNEGSKA (reference sequence). CDR3 length: 13 residues. In nucleotides, the CDR3 is TGCAGTGCATCCCAGGCGGAGAACAATGAGCAGTTCTTC. Translating gives CSASQAENNEQFF.

The rearrangement joins TRBV21-1 to TRBJ1-6. TRBV21-1 counts as a pseudogene. CDR3 length equals 16 residues. CDR3 in amino acids: CASNLDGLRFNSPLHF. Written as DNA, the CDR3 is TGTGCCAGCAACCTGGACGGCCTGCGATTTAATTCACCCCTCCACTTT.

The sample holds a few counts of this clonotype. The V and J genes are TRBV12-5 and TRBJ2-2; 7 bases are a match to TRBD2. J gave up 6 bases and V 3 bases, and 10 bases lay outside the gene matches. Germline V gene sequence: CDR1 LGHNT, CDR2 FRNRAP. This CDR3 spans 16 amino acids. The CDR3 bases are TGTGCTAGTGGTTTCTCCTCCGCCGGGAGGCCCGGGGAGCTGTTTTTT. Its translation: CASGFSSAGRPGELFF.

This clonotype has more than one count but fewer than ten. This chain links TRBV25-1 with TRBJ1-6; 9 bases are a match to TRBD1. Per germline, CDR1 MGHDK and CDR2 SYGVNS. The CDR3 is made up of 16 amino acids. The trim removed 5 bases at V and 10 bases at J, leaving 12 bases unmatched. The CDR3: CASSSFTGTGNSPLHF. For the CDR3, the DNA is TGTGCCAGCAGTTCGTTTACCGGGACAGGGAACTCACCCCTCCACTTT.

A remark on this clonotype: This may arise from a read error, as a much more abundant clone is one base away. The chain links TRBV29-1 to TRBJ1-2, with D unresolved. The CDR3 loop spans 11 amino acids. Germline V CDR1 and CDR2: SQVTM, ANQGSEA. CDR3 amino acids: CSFERAYGYTF. The CDR3 DNA sequence: TGCAGCTTTGAGCGAGCCTATGGCTACACCTTC.

This clonotype has a count of ten or more. In DNA form, the CDR3 reads TGCAGTGCTAGAGGGGTACAGAATTCACCCCTCCACTTT. This gives the protein CSARGVQNSPLHF. V usage is TRBV20-1 and J usage is TRBJ1-6, with unresolved D. CDR1 and CDR2 (germline): DFQATT, SNEGSKA (reference sequence). The V and J ends lost 1 base and 7 bases respectively, with 8 bases between them. There are 13 residues in the CDR3.

The sample holds many counts of this clonotype. The chain combines TRBV20-1 with TRBJ2-5, with a possible D match to TRBD1 (5 bases). The V gene lost 6 bases and the J gene lost 7 bases, with 21 bases spanning the gap. Germline V gives CDR1 DFQATT, CDR2 SNEGSKA (reference sequence). This CDR3 comprises 14 residues. The CDR3 nucleotides read TGCAGTGCCCTAAGTAGGGGCGACGAAGGGACCCAGTACTTC. It is translated as CSALSRGDEGTQYF.

This clonotype was seen at least ten times. The rearrangement links TRBV7-2 to TRBJ2-1; 9 bases match TRBD2. In germline, CDR1 is SGHTA, CDR2 FQGNSA. The CDR3 runs 16 residues. V lost 4 bases to trimming and J lost 0 bases; unmatched junction nucleotides: 4. The CDR3 coding sequence is TGTGCCAGCAGCTGGGCTAGCGGGGCCTCCTACAATGAGCAGTTCTTC. Translated: CASSWASGASYNEQFF.

This clonotype was picked up a small number of times. This rearrangement joins TRBV24-1 to TRBJ1-5, with D tentatively TRBD1 (5 bases). Germline values: CDR1 KGHDR, CDR2 SFDVKD. V was shortened by 4 bases and J by 5 bases, with 14 bases between the two germline ends. This CDR3 is 15 amino acids long. The CDR3 coding sequence is TGTGCCACCAGTGAGTCAGGAGGGGAGGATCAGCCCCAGCATTTT. Translation: CATSESGGEDQPQHF.

This chain uses TRBV7-9 with TRBJ2-5; D assignment may be TRBD1 or TRBD2 (5 bases each). This CDR3 spans 14 amino acids. Trimming stripped 3 bases from V and 5 bases from J, with 13 bases between. The germline V gene encodes CDR1 SEHNR and CDR2 FQNEAQ (reference sequence). CDR3 DNA sequence: TGTGCCAGCAGCTTCCCCGGGGACGGCGAGACCCAGTACTTC. This translates into CASSFPGDGETQYF.